This T cell receptor (beta chain) was found in a study of long-term antiretroviral therapy in people with HIV. Germline CDR1 reads SQVTM; CDR2 reads ANQGSEA. The CDR3 totals 15 residues. After removal of 4 bases from V and 1 base from J, the junction contained 8 bases not matched to a gene. One or more pre-ART and two or more post-ART PBMC samples were available from each donor. To note about this clone: The antigen remains undetermined.

Findings and caveats of the study: Neither ART adherence, viral resistance nor therapy changes were documented.

The immunoSEQ assay was v3.0, run at survey level. Per sample, sequencing targeted roughly 35,000-50,000 T-cell genomes. The table came from immunoSEQ multiplex PCR; TCRdb's copy has only in-frame clones and leaves some out. The sample records around 27,000 clones, about 80% being singletons. Sample: unsorted PBMCs, taken 1.1 years before starting antiretroviral therapy. The rearrangement links TRBV29-1 to TRBJ2-3; 7 positions agree with TRBD1. This clonotype was sampled from a woman under 40 with HIV. The CDR3 sequence: CSVGETGLGTDTQYF. The DNA for the CDR3 is TGCAGCGTTGGAGAGACAGGGTTGGGCACAGATACGCAGTATTTT.